This is a list of T cell receptor beta chains from one sample in a study of early T cells in non-severe SARS-CoV-2 infection. TCRdb reprocessed the 5' RACE reads with MiXCR, giving one entry per CDR3 protein. The repertoire consists of some 26,000 distinct CDR3 sequences, with around 4.5% occurring once and the leading ten covering around 5.6%. Sequencing input: whole blood. Source of these receptors: an adult who was a healthcare worker with PCR-confirmed SARS-CoV-2 infection or an uninfected control (not recorded which). The CDR3 runs from the conserved cysteine through the conserved F or W. The order of the fields is V gene, J gene, CDR3 protein.

TRBV11-2	TRBJ2-2	CASSLGSRAPGELFF
TRBV27	TRBJ2-7	CASSFLPGGGSSYEQYF
TRBV14	TRBJ1-2	CASSQGMGLSYGYTF
TRBV28	TRBJ1-2	CASSPGGANGYTF
TRBV9	TRBJ2-4	CASSSTSGQGLAKNIQYF
TRBV11-3	TRBJ2-5	CASSPGLAGVRETQYF
TRBV28	TRBJ2-7	CASSFTGGTYEQYF
TRBV4-3	TRBJ1-6	CASQLVGSNSPLHF
TRBV11-1	TRBJ2-1	CASSSRGLGNEQFF
TRBV19	TRBJ1-5	CASSIDRGQQPQHF
TRBV19	TRBJ2-7	CASSIGSYEQYF
TRBV20-1	TRBJ1-4	CSARIPREKLFF
TRBV20-1	TRBJ1-2	CSARELSRGSTGGYTF
TRBV4-3	TRBJ1-4	CASSRTAKGDANEKLFF
TRBV7-8	TRBJ2-3	CASSSALRLAGASTDTQYF
TRBV12-3/TRBV12-4	TRBJ2-3	CASRDKLGDTQYF
TRBV20-1	TRBJ2-7	CSASGGAGGEQYF
TRBV28	TRBJ1-5	CASSFIPGPQHF